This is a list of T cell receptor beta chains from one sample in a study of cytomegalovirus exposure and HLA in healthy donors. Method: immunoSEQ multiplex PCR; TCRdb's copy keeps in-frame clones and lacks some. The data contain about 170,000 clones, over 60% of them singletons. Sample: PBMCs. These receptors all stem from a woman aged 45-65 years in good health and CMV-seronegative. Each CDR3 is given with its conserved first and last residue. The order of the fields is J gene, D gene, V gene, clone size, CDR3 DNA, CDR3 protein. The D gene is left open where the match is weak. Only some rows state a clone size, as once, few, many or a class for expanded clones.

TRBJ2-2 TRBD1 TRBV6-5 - TGTGCCAGCAGTCCTGACAGGGGGGGAGCCGGGGAGCTGTTTTTT CASSPDRGGAGELFF
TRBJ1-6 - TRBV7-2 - TGTGCCAGCAGCTTAGCGGCGGGTACGGGTTCACCCCTCCACTTT CASSLAAGTGSPLHF
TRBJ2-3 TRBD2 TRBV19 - TGTGCCAGTAGTATAGGTCTCGGGGGGAAGGCAGATACGCAGTATTTT CASSIGLGGKADTQYF
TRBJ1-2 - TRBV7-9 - TGTGCCAGCAGCTCGCGGGGGGCATACTGGGGCTACACCTTC CASSSRGAYWGYTF
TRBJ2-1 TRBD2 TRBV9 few TGTGCCAGCAGCGTGGGGACTAGCGGGAGGGCCTCCTACAATGAGCAGTTCTTC CASSVGTSGRASYNEQFF
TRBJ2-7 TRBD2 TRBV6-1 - TGTGCCAGCAGGGAACTAGCGGGGGGTCCAAGCTCCTACGAGCAGTACTTC CASRELAGGPSSYEQYF
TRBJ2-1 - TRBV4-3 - TGCGCCAGCAGCCAAGAAGGAGGGATGCGGGAGCAGTTCTTC CASSQEGGMREQFF
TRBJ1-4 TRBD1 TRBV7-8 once TGTGCCAGCAGCACACAGGGGATTGGGGAAAAACTGTTTTTT CASSTQGIGEKLFF
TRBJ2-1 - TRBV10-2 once TGCGCCAGCTGCAGGGGGGCGGTGACCTACAATGAGCAGTTCTTC CASCRGAVTYNEQFF
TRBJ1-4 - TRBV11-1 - TGTGCCAGCAGCGCAGGCCCAACTAATGAAAAACTGTTTTTT CASSAGPTNEKLFF
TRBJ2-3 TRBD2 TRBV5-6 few TGTGCCAGCAGCATCAGACTAGCGGGGGGCACAGATACGCAGTATTTT CASSIRLAGGTDTQYF
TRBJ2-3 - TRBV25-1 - TGTGCCAGCAGTCCCGGACCACCAGGAGGAGATACGCAGTATTTT CASSPGPPGGDTQYF
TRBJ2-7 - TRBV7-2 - TGTGCCAGCAGCTTGTCGGCGGGTTCCTACGAGCAGTACTTC CASSLSAGSYEQYF
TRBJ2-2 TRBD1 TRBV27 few TGTGCCAGCGGGTCACAGGGGTATGCCGGGGAGCTGTTTTTT CASGSQGYAGELFF
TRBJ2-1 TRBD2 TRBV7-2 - TGTGCCAGCAGCTTAACTGGACTAGCGGGAGTAAATGAGCAGTTCTTC CASSLTGLAGVNEQFF
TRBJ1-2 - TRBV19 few TGTGCCAGTAGTCTGGGACACGTCTATGGCTACACCTTC CASSLGHVYGYTF
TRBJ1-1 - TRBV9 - TGTGCCAGCAGCGAGGGGGGGTGGGGTAACACTGAAGCTTTCTTT CASSEGGWGNTEAFF
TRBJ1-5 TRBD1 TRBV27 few TGTGCCAGCAGTACCGGGACAGGGGGCGCGAGGGGCAATCAGCCCCAGCATTTT CASSTGTGGARGNQPQHF
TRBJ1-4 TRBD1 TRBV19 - TGTGCCAGTCGGTTACAGGGGGCTAATGAAAAACTGTTTTTT CASRLQGANEKLFF
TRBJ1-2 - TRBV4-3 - TGCGCCAGCAGCCAAGATAGCCAGGCGGGATATTATGGCTACACCTTC CASSQDSQAGYYGYTF
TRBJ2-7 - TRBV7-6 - TGTGCCAGCAGCTTGGCAGGACTTGAGCCCTACGAGCAGTACTTC CASSLAGLEPYEQYF
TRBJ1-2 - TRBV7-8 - TGTGCCAGCAGCACGACAGGAAACTATGGCTACACCTTC CASSTTGNYGYTF
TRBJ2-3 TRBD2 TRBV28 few TGTGCCAGCCGGGGGGGTGCTAGCACAGATACGCAGTATTTT CASRGGASTDTQYF
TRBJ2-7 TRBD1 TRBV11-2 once TGTGCCAGTTGTACAGGGGGCGACTACGAGCAGTACTTC CASCTGGDYEQYF
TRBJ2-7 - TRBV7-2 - TGTGCCAGCAGCTTCGGGCTAGCAACCCACGAGCAGTACTTC CASSFGLATHEQYF
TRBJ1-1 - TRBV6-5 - TGTGCCAGCAGCCTACAGGGGAACACTGAAGCTTTCTTT CASSLQGNTEAFF
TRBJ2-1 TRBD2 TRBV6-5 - TGTGCCAGCAGTGTCCAACTAGCGGGAGGATATGAGCAGTTCTTC CASSVQLAGGYEQFF
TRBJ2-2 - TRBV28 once TGTGCCAGCAGTTTATTTGTGGCCGGGGGCACCGGGGAGCTGTTTTTT CASSLFVAGGTGELFF
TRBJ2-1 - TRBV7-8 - TGTGCCAGCAGCTCGGGGTCTCGGCAGTTCTTC CASSSGSRQFF
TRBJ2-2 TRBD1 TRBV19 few TGTGCCAGTAGTTCACAACAGGGGGTCACCGGGGAGCTGTTTTTT CASSSQQGVTGELFF
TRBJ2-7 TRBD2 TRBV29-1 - TGCAGCGTCCGCGGGAGGAGGTCGCCCTACGAGCAGTACTTC CSVRGRRSPYEQYF
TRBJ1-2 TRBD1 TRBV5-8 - TGTGCCAGCAGCGGGGGACAGCGGAATGGCTACACCTTC CASSGGQRNGYTF
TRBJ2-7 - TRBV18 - TGTGCCAGCTCACAGGGAGGCGAGCAGTACTTC CASSQGGEQYF
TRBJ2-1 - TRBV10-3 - TGTGCCATCAGTGGGACAAGCGGGTCGAATGAGCAGTTCTTC CAISGTSGSNEQFF
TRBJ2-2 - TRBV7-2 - TGTGCCAGCAGCTTAGGCCCCGACAGGCCCTACGCGAACACCGGGGAGCTGTTTTTT CASSLGPDRPYANTGELFF
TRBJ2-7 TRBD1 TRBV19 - TGTGCCAGTAGTATGGGCCGAGACAGGGTGTCCGACGAGCAGTACTTC CASSMGRDRVSDEQYF
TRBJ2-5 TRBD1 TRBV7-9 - TGTTCCAGCAGGGAGTGGACAGGGACTGAGACCCAGTACTTC CSSREWTGTETQYF
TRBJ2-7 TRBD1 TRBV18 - TGTGCCACCAAACGGGGGACAGGGGTGGAGGAGCAGTACTTC CATKRGTGVEEQYF
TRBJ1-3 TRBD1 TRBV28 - TGTGCCAGCAGTCCCCACGGACAGGGGGCTGGAAACACCATATATTTT CASSPHGQGAGNTIYF
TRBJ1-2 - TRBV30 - TGTGCCTGGACTATCACGGGGGGTGACTATGGCTACACCTTC CAWTITGGDYGYTF
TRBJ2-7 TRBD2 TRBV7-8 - TGTGCCAGCAGCTTAGGACTAGCGGGGGGCTGGGAGCAGTACTTC CASSLGLAGGWEQYF
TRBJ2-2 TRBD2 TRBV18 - TGTGCCAGCTCCCAACTATCGACTAGCGGGGGGACGAACACCGGGGAGCTGTTTTTT CASSQLSTSGGTNTGELFF
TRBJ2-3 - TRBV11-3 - TGTGCCAGCAGCTTAGGCGACCGCGGGACAGATACGCAGTATTTT CASSLGDRGTDTQYF
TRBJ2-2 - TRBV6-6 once TGTGCCAGCAGGAAATCAGGGTTGAACACCGGGGAGCTGTTTTTT CASRKSGLNTGELFF
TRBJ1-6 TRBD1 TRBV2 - TGTGCCAGCAGGGACAGGGGGAGCTCCTATAATTCACCCCTCCACTTT CASRDRGSSYNSPLHF
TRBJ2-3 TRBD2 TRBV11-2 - TGTGCCAGCAGCGCTCGTAGCGGGGGGATCGGCACAGATACGCAGTATTTT CASSARSGGIGTDTQYF
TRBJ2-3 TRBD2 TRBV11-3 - TGTGCCAGCAGCCCAACCTTAGCGGGAAGCACAGATACGCAGTATTTT CASSPTLAGSTDTQYF
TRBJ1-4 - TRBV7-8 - TGTGCCAGCAGCTTAGTGGGGAGACTTAATGAAAAACTGTTTTTT CASSLVGRLNEKLFF
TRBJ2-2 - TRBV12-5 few TGTGCTAGTGGTTCTGGACTGTCCACCGGGGAGCTGTTTTTT CASGSGLSTGELFF
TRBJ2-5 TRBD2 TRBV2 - TGTGCCAGCAGCGTAGGGGGACTAGCGGTTCAAGAGACCCAGTACTTC CASSVGGLAVQETQYF
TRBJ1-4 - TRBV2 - TGTGCCAGCAGTGATTGGGCCGGGGGTGAAAAACTGTTTTTT CASSDWAGGEKLFF
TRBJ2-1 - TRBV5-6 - TGTGCCAGCAGCCCCCCGGAGGTGTCCTACAATGAGCAGTTCTTC CASSPPEVSYNEQFF
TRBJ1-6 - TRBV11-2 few TGTGCCAGCAGCTCGAACAGGGTAACTTCACCCCTCCACTTT CASSSNRVTSPLHF
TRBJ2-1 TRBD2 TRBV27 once TGTGCCAGCAGAGAACTCACGACTAGCGGGAGGGCAGGTGAGCAGTTCTTC CASRELTTSGRAGEQFF
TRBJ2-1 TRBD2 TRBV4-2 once TGTGCCAGCAGCCAAGATGAGGGTAGCGGGAGAGGGGGTGAGCAGTTCTTC CASSQDEGSGRGGEQFF
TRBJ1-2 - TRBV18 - TGTGCCAGCTCACCAGGGCTTTCTGGCTACACCTTC CASSPGLSGYTF
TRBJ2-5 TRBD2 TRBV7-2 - TGTGCCAGCAGCTTCGGGGGAGGGTCGGAGACCCAGTACTTC CASSFGGGSETQYF